This entry describes one T cell receptor (beta chain). Germline V CDR1 and CDR2: MRHNA, SNTAGT. V was pared by 2 bases and J by 9 bases, with 8 bases between. The CDR3 is made up of 13 amino acids. The repertoire was sequenced with immunoSEQ multiplex PCR; TCRdb's copy has only in-frame clones and lacks some. In the table there are some 180,000 clones, about 75% of which are singletons. These data come from a study of blood T cell repertoires in COVID-19. Study in general: Italy, Spain and the United States were the sources of the convalescent and acute COVID-19 samples. PBMCs, B-cell-depleted T cells, or T cells were the source of the cDNA or gDNA that made up the material.

Material for sequencing was peripheral blood. This chain links TRBV6-4 with TRBJ1-6; D is unresolved. The receptor comes from a woman aged 50 to 60 with active or convalescent COVID-19. In nucleotides, the CDR3 is TGTGCCAGCAGTGACGTCCCGGGTTCACCCCTCCACTTT. Residues: CASSDVPGSPLHF.